The 26 T cell receptor beta chains presented below share a single source sample, sequenced in a study of blood T cells in healthy people across ages. Then a second PCR, running roughly 7 to 11 cycles, was carried out with a sample-barcoded 5' primer and a J-beta primer mix. TCRdb reprocessed the 5' RACE reads via MiXCR and lists one record per CDR3 protein. The table has approximately 680,000 distinct CDR3 sequences, 32% seen once. The sequencing input was blood. Every receptor here comes from an elderly woman in good health.

The sample holds many counts of this clonotype. The V call is TRBV6-1, the J call TRBJ2-7; 9 bases map to TRBD1. Germline V gene data show CDR1 as MNHNS and CDR2 as SASEGT. The length of the CDR3 is 17 residues. Trimming removed 4 bases from V and 5 bases from J; junction bases left unmatched: 15. For the CDR3, the DNA is TGTGCCAGCAGTGCCCTTTTACAGGGGGCCACCGTCCACGAGCAGTACTTC. This codes for CASSALLQGATVHEQYF.

This clonotype appeared a single time. With a much larger clone just one base away, this may be a read error. This likely comes from a read error, as the CDR3 has no conserved phenylalanine or tryptophan at its end. The chain employs TRBV15 and TRBJ2-3; the D gene could be TRBD1 or TRBD2 (5 bases each). The CDR3 consists of 17 residues. With 1 base removed from V and 1 base from J, the gap between germline ends came to 15 bases. CDR1 and CDR2 from the germline V gene are LNHNV and YYDKDF (reference sequence). In DNA form, the CDR3 reads TGTGCCACCAGCAGAGGGTTCGAGGGCAGGGGCACAGATACGCAGTATGTT. This gives the protein CATSRGFEGRGTDTQYV.

This clonotype was detected ten times or more. This may stem from a read error, because a much larger clone lies one nucleotide away. The chain is built from TRBV15 and TRBJ2-7, with D possibly being TRBD1 (6 bases). The germline V and J ends were trimmed by 4 bases and 7 bases, with 17 bases remaining between them. The CDR3 is made up of 14 amino acids. Germline values: CDR1 LNHNV, CDR2 YYDKDF (reference sequence). In DNA, the CDR3 is TGTGCCACCAGCACCCGACAGGCGGGTCGGGAGCAGTACTTC. The encoded protein is CATSTRQAGREQYF.

This clonotype was recorded a few times. The chain uses TRBV28 and TRBJ1-1; no definite D call. Germline V gene lookup returns CDR1 MDHEN and CDR2 SYDVKM. The ends were cut back, 3 bases at V and 1 base at J, with 6 bases in the middle. The CDR3 is 13 residues long. CDR3 amino acids: CASSFVGNTEAFF. The CDR3 DNA is TGTGCCAGCAGTTTCGTGGGGAACACTGAAGCTTTCTTT. Full variable domain (outside the CDR3, taken from reference TRBV28 and TRBJ1-1): DVKVTQSSRYLVKRTGEKVFLECVQDMDHENMFWYRQDPGLGLRLIYFSYDVKMKEKGDIPEGYSVSREKKERFSLILESASTNQTSMYLCASSFVGNTEAFFGQGTRLTVV.

Regarding this clonotype: A much larger clone is a single base away; this may be a read error. Since the CDR3 does not end with the conserved phenylalanine or tryptophan, this likely comes from a read error. V usage is TRBV20-1 and J usage is TRBJ2-7; a possible D gene is TRBD2 (5 bases). The germline V gene encodes CDR1 DFQATT and CDR2 SNEGSKA (reference sequence). The CDR3 spans 15 residues. V lost 3 bases, J lost 3 bases, and 18 bases lay in between. The CDR3 sequence: CSASAAVAGLYEQYC. Here the CDR3 DNA reads TGCAGTGCTAGCGCGGCGGTCGCAGGACTCTACGAGCAGTACTGC.

This clonotype was counted many times. The chain joins TRBV5-1 to TRBJ2-5; D ambiguous. Germline V gene lookup returns CDR1 SGHRS and CDR2 YFSETQ. The CDR3 extends over 14 amino acids. Trimming left V 0 bases short and J 3 bases short, with 9 bases between. CDR3 sequence: CASSLAGMEETQYF. The CDR3 DNA is TGCGCCAGCAGCTTGGCCGGAATGGAAGAGACCCAGTACTTC.

This clonotype appeared a single time. This chain uses TRBV7-2 with TRBJ2-1; 11 positions agree with TRBD2. This CDR3 is built from 16 residues. The V segment lost 5 bases and the J segment 6 bases; nucleotides outside the gene matches: 9. In germline, CDR1 is SGHTA, CDR2 FQGNSA. The CDR3 sequence: CASSPETSGVSNEQFF. DNA of the CDR3: TGTGCCAGCAGCCCCGAGACTAGCGGGGTGAGCAATGAGCAGTTCTTC.

The chain has TRBV29-1 and TRBJ2-1, with 11 bases identical to TRBD1. V was clipped by 2 bases and J by 7 bases; unmatched bases: 7. This CDR3 has 15 residues. Looked up from germline, CDR1 is SQVTM and CDR2 is ANQGSEA. The CDR3 DNA follows: TGCAGCGTTGAAAGAATGGGACAGGGGGTTAATGAGCAGTTCTTC. Translation gives CSVERMGQGVNEQFF.

This clonotype has at least ten counts. The chain joins TRBV20-1 to TRBJ2-3; 9 bases are a match to TRBD1. Germline loops: CDR1 DFQATT, CDR2 SNEGSKA (reference sequence). The CDR3 has 15 residues. Losses at the gene ends were 5 bases for V and 5 bases for J; bases not matched to a gene: 11. The CDR3 here is CSADSRDRVRDTQYF. DNA of the CDR3: TGCAGTGCTGATTCTAGGGACAGGGTGCGAGATACGCAGTATTTT.

This clonotype was observed a few times. Possible read error: a much larger clone is one base away. This chain joins TRBV20-1 and TRBJ1-5; no clear D gene. The ends were cut back, 1 base at V and 0 bases at J, with 7 bases in the middle. The CDR3 is 14 amino acids. CDR1 DFQATT and CDR2 SNEGSKA come from the germline V gene (reference sequence). CDR3 coding DNA: TGCAGTGCTAGAGGAGGGAATAGCAATCAGCCCCAGCATTTT. Amino acids: CSARGGNSNQPQHF.

V gene TRBV28 combines with J gene TRBJ1-1; TRBD1 agrees at 9 bases. V shed 4 bases, J shed 11 bases, and the junction held 14 bases outside the gene matches. CDR1 and CDR2 from the germline V gene are MDHEN and SYDVKM. There are 15 residues in the CDR3. This CDR3 is CASSSATGTGLRAFF. CDR3 sequence (DNA): TGTGCCAGCAGTTCCGCCACCGGGACAGGGTTGAGGGCTTTCTTT.

This clonotype was recorded at least ten times. The chain uses TRBV3-1 and TRBJ1-2; D is ambiguous. The CDR3 contains 12 residues. Germline-derived CDR1 and CDR2 are LGHDT and YNNKEL (reference sequence). V was shortened by 0 bases and J by 10 bases, with 9 bases between the two germline ends. This chain's CDR3 is CASSQDPRFYTF. The CDR3 DNA reads TGTGCCAGCAGCCAAGATCCGCGATTCTACACCTTC. The full variable domain, with the rest looked up from reference TRBV3-1 and TRBJ1-2, is DTAVSQTPKYLVTQMGNDKSIKCEQNLGHDTMYWYKQDSKKFLKIMFSYNNKELIINETVPNRFSPKSPDKAHLNLHINSLELGDSAVYFCASSQDPRFYTFGSGTRLTVV.

The chain is built from TRBV2 and TRBJ2-5; 8 bases are a match to TRBD2. V was clipped by 4 bases and J by 6 bases; unmatched bases: 13. This CDR3 is 16 amino acids long. Germline assignment: CDR1 SNHLY and CDR2 FYNNEI. In DNA, the CDR3 is TGTGCCAGCAGTGGATCTAGGCTAGCGGGCCCTCAGACCCAGTACTTC. This sequence encodes CASSGSRLAGPQTQYF.

The V gene is TRBV20-1, the J gene TRBJ2-2; TRBD1 is a possible D gene (5 bases). V was pared by 5 bases and J by 1 base, with 14 bases between. The germline CDR1 and CDR2 sequences are DFQATT and SNEGSKA (reference sequence). The CDR3 loop spans 15 amino acids. The DNA of the CDR3 is TGCAGTGCTCTAAGCCAGGGATGGAACACCGGGGAGCTGTTTTTT. It yields the protein CSALSQGWNTGELFF.

This clonotype was counted many times. The junction and the germline gene differ at one end; a read error may be behind it. The chain carries TRBV7-7 and TRBJ2-3; TRBD2 might be the D (5 bases). The CDR3 covers 14 residues. CDR1 is SSHAT and CDR2 is FNYEAQ in the germline V gene (reference sequence). CDR3 region: CASSSATRADTQYF. CDR3 sequence (DNA): TGTGCTAGCAGCTCCGCAACTAGGGCAGATACGCAGTATTTT.

The rearrangement uses TRBV11-2 and TRBJ2-1, with D possibly matching TRBD2 (7 bases). V shed 1 base and J shed 6 bases, with 13 bases lying between them. The CDR3 covers 15 residues. Germline lookup yields CDR1 SGHAT and CDR2 FQNNGV. The chain's CDR3 is CASSLGGGLPNEQFF. CDR3 DNA sequence: TGTGCCAGCAGCTTAGGGGGGGGGCTCCCCAATGAGCAGTTCTTC.

This clonotype was seen repeatedly, ten times or more. This chain uses TRBV20-1 with TRBJ2-3; possibly TRBD1 for D (5 bases). V gave up 7 bases and J gave up 9 bases, with 20 bases separating them. Germline assignment: CDR1 DFQATT and CDR2 SNEGSKA (reference sequence). The CDR3 is 13 amino acids. CDR3 loop: CSVRNRPGVTQYF. As DNA, the CDR3 is TGCAGTGTTCGGAACAGGCCAGGAGTCACGCAGTATTTT.

Worth noting for this clonotype: Its ends do not fully match the called genes, so a read error is possible. V and J are TRBV7-2 and TRBJ1-5, with a tentative D call TRBD1 (5 bases). This CDR3 region has 15 residues. Germline CDR1 reads SGHTA; CDR2 reads FQGNSA. The CDR3 loop is CASSFSGVANQPRHF. CDR3 in DNA: TGTGCCAGCAGCTTTTCGGGGGTAGCGAATCAGCCCCGGCATTTT. Full variable domain (missing parts from reference TRBV7-2 and TRBJ1-5): GAGVSQSPSNKVTEKGKDVELRCDPISGHTALYWYRQSLGQGLEFLIYFQGNSAPDKSGLPSDRFSAERTGGSVSTLTIQRTQQEDSAVYLCASSFSGVANQPRHFGDGTRLSIL.

This clonotype was observed many times. J is TRBJ1-6 and V is TRBV6-5; 12 nucleotides match TRBD1. CDR1 is MNHEY and CDR2 is SVGAGI in the germline V gene. The CDR3 loop spans 15 amino acids. J gave up 7 bases and V 6 bases, and 4 bases lay outside the gene matches. CDR3 sequence (DNA): TGTGCCAGCAGGCTGGGACAGGGGGCGAATTCACCCCTCCACTTT. Its protein product is CASRLGQGANSPLHF.

As for this clonotype: This may be a read error: a much more frequent sequence differs by one nucleotide. The chain couples TRBV7-8 to TRBJ2-7; the match to TRBD2 covers 10 bases. The CDR3 sequence is 15 residues long. With 3 bases clipped from V and 7 bases from J, the junction kept 9 bases outside the gene matches. Germline loops: CDR1 SGHVS, CDR2 FQNEAQ. Here the CDR3 DNA reads TGTGCCAGCAGCTTTCGGACTAGCGGTCACAATGAGCAGTACTTC. Translation: CASSFRTSGHNEQYF.

The chain carries TRBV20-1 and TRBJ2-1; TRBD2 agrees at 11 bases. The CDR3 consists of 14 residues. Germline CDR1 and CDR2: DFQATT and SNEGSKA (reference sequence). V lost 5 bases to trimming and J lost 10 bases; unmatched junction nucleotides: 10. The CDR3 sequence: CSARGTSGNYEQFF. Written as DNA, the CDR3 is TGCAGTGCTCGTGGGACTAGCGGAAATTACGAGCAGTTCTTC.

As concerns this clonotype: This sequence may be a read error, since a much larger clone differs from it by one base. This chain links TRBV28 with TRBJ2-5; perhaps TRBD2 as D (6 bases). The length of the CDR3 is 13 residues. Looked up from germline, CDR1 is MDHEN and CDR2 is SYDVKM. CDR3 in amino acids: CAGSFSGTGNQYF. CDR3 DNA sequence: TGTGCCGGCAGTTTTAGCGGCACTGGGAACCAGTACTTC.

This clonotype has just one count. This chain connects TRBV18 to TRBJ1-1, with unresolved D. The CDR3 loop spans 13 amino acids. Germline CDR1 and CDR2: KGHSH and LQKENI. Trimming stripped 2 bases from V and 3 bases from J, with 7 bases between. In nucleotides, the CDR3 is TGTGCCAGCTCACCAGGTCGGTACACTGAAGCTTTCTTT. This sequence encodes CASSPGRYTEAFF.

This clonotype was seen a handful of times. The genes are TRBV4-3 and TRBJ1-5; 9 bases agree with TRBD1. The J segment lost 7 bases and the V segment lost 0 bases, leaving 4 bases of the junction unmatched. Looked up from germline, CDR1 is LGHNA and CDR2 is YSLEER. This CDR3 contains 15 residues. This CDR3 reads CASSQEQGAHQPQHF. CDR3 DNA sequence: TGCGCCAGCAGCCAAGAACAGGGGGCCCACCAGCCCCAGCATTTT.

The chain carries TRBV5-6 and TRBJ1-4; perhaps TRBD1 as D (5 bases). This CDR3 spans 15 amino acids. V was pared by 1 base and J by 4 bases, with 11 bases between. Germline V gives CDR1 SGHDT, CDR2 YYEEEE. The CDR3 here is CASSLWGRSNEKLFF. CDR3 DNA: TGTGCCAGCAGCTTGTGGGGACGGAGTAATGAAAAACTGTTTTTT.

The chain is built from TRBV7-2 and TRBJ2-7; 10 bases line up with TRBD1. Germline-derived CDR1 and CDR2 are SGHTA and FQGNSA. Trimming took 4 bases from V and 4 from J; bases not matched to a gene: 7. This CDR3 is 15 amino acids long. DNA of the CDR3: TGTGCCAGCAGCTACGGGACAGGGGATCTGTACGAGCAGTACTTC. This gives the protein CASSYGTGDLYEQYF.